The source of this TCR beta chain is a study of T cell responses to AZD1222 COVID-19 vaccine. Data came from immunoSEQ multiplex PCR; TCRdb stores just in-frame clones and leaves some out. The table includes about 180,000 clones, more than 80% detected once. This sample comprised peripheral blood, obtained on day 0 of AZD1222 vaccination. This sequence originates from an adult in good health.

The CDR3 region is CASFQGRFTGELFF. CDR3 nucleotides: TGTGCCAGCTTTCAGGGGAGGTTCACCGGGGAGCTGTTTTTT. J is TRBJ2-2 and V is TRBV6-5; D is tentatively TRBD1 or TRBD2 (6 bases each). The length of the CDR3 is 14 residues. Germline V lookup: CDR1 MNHEY, CDR2 SVGAGI. Trimming took off 8 bases at V and 4 bases at J, with 14 bases between the two ends.